The 18 T cell receptor beta chains below come from one sample, sequenced in a study of CD8 T cells in Susac syndrome. cDNA came from 0.5 to 1 ug RNA primed by random hexamers. TCRdb re-called the immunoSEQ multiplex PCR reads with MiXCR, one entry per CDR3 protein. The sample lists about 290,000 distinct CDR3 sequences, about nine tenths occurring once. Sequencing used CD8+ T cells from PBMCs. All receptors derive from a human donor with multiple sclerosis.

This sequence joins TRBV10-3 and TRBJ2-7; 7 bases agree with TRBD1. CDR3 size: 16 residues. Germline V gives CDR1 ENHRY, CDR2 SYGVKD. V shed 2 bases and J 2 bases; nucleotides not matched to a gene: 9. As DNA, the CDR3 is TGTGCCATCAGTGAGGCCGGGACAGCACTCACCTACGAGCAGTACTTC. Its protein product is CAISEAGTALTYEQYF.

This clonotype was observed a single time. The V call is TRBV24-1, the J call TRBJ1-5; no clear D. Germline V gives CDR1 KGHDR, CDR2 SFDVKD. This CDR3 comprises 14 residues. Trimming took off 4 bases at V and 7 bases at J, with 13 bases between the two ends. The DNA for the CDR3 is TGTGCCACCAGTGAAACCTCGGTGGGACAGCCCCAGCATTTT. The encoded protein is CATSETSVGQPQHF.

CDR3 nucleotides: TGTGCCAGCACCAGACTAGCGGGGGACGCGTTCTACGAGCAGTACTTC. Translating it yields CASTRLAGDAFYEQYF. This chain uses TRBV6-2 or TRBV6-3 with TRBJ2-7, with 12 bases lining up with TRBD2. Per germline, CDR1 MNHEY and CDR2 SVGEGT. This CDR3 region has 16 residues. V lost 7 bases and J lost 3; bases outside the gene matches: 10.

On this clonotype: One end of the junction is discordant with germline, which a read error may explain. The rearrangement links TRBV7-9 to TRBJ2-3; 10 positions agree with TRBD1. The V gene's germline CDR1 is SEHNR and CDR2 FQNEAQ (reference sequence). This CDR3 spans 15 amino acids. The CDR3 DNA reads as TGTGCCGGCAGCCCCGGGACAGGGGAAAGGGATACGCAGTATTTT. The encoded protein is CAGSPGTGERDTQYF.

The DNA for the CDR3 is TGTGCCTGCACAGATTTAGAAAGCTATAATTCACCCCTCCACTTT. Translated, it gives CACTDLESYNSPLHF. The chain joins TRBV30 to TRBJ1-6; D unresolved. From germline, CDR1 is GTSNPN and CDR2 SVGIG (reference sequence). Trimming left V 6 bases short and J 3 bases short, with 15 bases between. This CDR3 comprises 15 residues.

The chain couples TRBV12-3 or TRBV12-4 to TRBJ2-5; 10 bases align to TRBD1. The junction had 8 bases not matched to a gene; V was cut back by 7 bases and J by 3 bases. This CDR3 has 15 amino acids. In DNA form, the CDR3 reads TGTGCCAGCAATTACCGGGACAGGGGCGAAGAGACCCAGTACTTC. Protein sequence: CASNYRDRGEETQYF.

This chain joins TRBV6-6 and TRBJ1-1, with TRBD1 matching 8 bases. Trimming removed 6 bases from V and 5 bases from J; junction bases left unmatched: 8. Germline V gives CDR1 MNHNY, CDR2 SVGAGI (reference sequence). The CDR3 is 14 residues long. The CDR3 loop reads CASSPDRVGTEAFF. The CDR3 nucleotides are TGTGCCAGCAGCCCGGACAGGGTGGGGACTGAAGCTTTCTTT.

This chain uses TRBV7-9 with TRBJ2-7; 10 positions match TRBD2. The CDR3 has 15 amino acids. Germline trimming cut 6 bases from V and 0 bases from J; bases unmatched to any gene: 5. CDR1 and CDR2 from the germline V gene are SEHNR and FQNEAQ (reference sequence). The CDR3 sequence: CASSGLAVSSYEQYF. The DNA of the CDR3 is TGTGCCAGCAGTGGACTAGCGGTAAGCTCCTACGAGCAGTACTTC.

The chain combines TRBV28 with TRBJ1-4; the D is unclear. V gave up 5 bases and J gave up 1 base, with 8 bases separating them. CDR1 is MDHEN, CDR2 SYDVKM, per germline. The length of the CDR3 is 14 residues. CDR3 in amino acids: CASSGRLTNEKLFF. The CDR3 nucleotides are TGTGCCAGCAGTGGACGGCTAACTAATGAAAAACTGTTTTTT.

The rearrangement links TRBV12-3 or TRBV12-4 to TRBJ2-7; no clear D. The V end lost 10 bases, the J end lost 7 bases, and 14 bases lay between the germline ends. The CDR3 length is 11 residues. The CDR3 coding sequence is TGTGCCACCGAGACGTACGGGGAGCAGTACTTC. Encoded protein: CATETYGEQYF.

This chain links TRBV20-1 with TRBJ1-1, with D tentatively TRBD1 (5 bases). CDR3 size: 14 residues. V was cut by 1 base and J by 1 base, with 10 bases left in between. Germline assignment: CDR1 DFQATT and CDR2 SNEGSKA (reference sequence). The CDR3 loop is CSARVGDSNTEAFF. CDR3 coding DNA: TGCAGTGCTAGAGTAGGGGACTCGAACACTGAAGCTTTCTTT.

V is TRBV29-1 and J is TRBJ1-4; perhaps TRBD1 as D (5 bases). The CDR3 extends over 13 amino acids. Trimming stripped 5 bases from V and 0 bases from J, with 7 bases between. Germline V gene sequence: CDR1 SQVTM, CDR2 ANQGSEA. The DNA of the CDR3 is TGCAGCGTTAGAGGGGCAACTAATGAAAAACTGTTTTTT. This codes for CSVRGATNEKLFF. Looking up the rest from reference TRBV29-1 and TRBJ1-4 gives the full variable domain: SAVISQKPSRDICQRGTSLTIQCQVDSQVTMMFWYRQQPGQSLTLIATANQGSEATYESGFVIDKFPISRPNLTFSTLTVSNMSPEDSSIYLCSVRGATNEKLFFGSGTQLSVL.

J is TRBJ1-1 and V is TRBV5-6; no clear D. Germline V gene sequence: CDR1 SGHDT, CDR2 YYEEEE. CDR3 length: 12 residues. V was pared by 0 bases and J by 5 bases, with 5 bases between. The CDR3 nucleotides read TGTGCCAGCAGCTTGGAGGTTACTGAAGCTTTCTTT. Protein: CASSLEVTEAFF.

The chain carries TRBV7-9 and TRBJ2-5; no reliable D call. V was cut by 5 bases and J by 0 bases, with 10 bases left in between. The CDR3 extends over 14 amino acids. Germline CDR1 SEHNR, CDR2 FQNEAQ (reference sequence). The CDR3 nucleotides read TGTGCCAGCAGCCGTCTGCCTGACCAAGAGACCCAGTACTTC. It yields the protein CASSRLPDQETQYF.

The chain employs TRBV29-1 and TRBJ2-2; D may be TRBD1 (5 bases). V lost 2 bases to trimming and J lost 1 base, with 8 bases between them. The germline V gene encodes CDR1 SQVTM and CDR2 ANQGSEA. CDR3 length: 14 residues. CDR3 coding DNA: TGCAGCGTTGAAAAAGGGGTGAACACCGGGGAGCTGTTTTTT. As protein: CSVEKGVNTGELFF.

The rearrangement links TRBV5-6 to TRBJ1-5; D uncertain. This CDR3 comprises 15 residues. Trimming stripped 0 bases from V and 3 bases from J, with 10 bases between. The germline V gene has CDR1 SGHDT and CDR2 YYEEEE. The DNA for the CDR3 is TGTGCCAGCAGCTTGGCCCGAAGAGACAATCAGCCCCAGCATTTT. Protein sequence: CASSLARRDNQPQHF.

The chain has TRBV2 and TRBJ2-2, with 10 bases lining up with TRBD2. CDR3 length: 15 amino acids. Trimming at V came to 1 base and at J to 6 bases, leaving 2 bases not matched to a gene. Germline V lookup: CDR1 SNHLY, CDR2 FYNNEI. DNA of the CDR3: TGTGCCAGCAGTGAAGAAGCGGGAGGGCCCGGGGAGCTGTTTTTT. Its protein product is CASSEEAGGPGELFF.

CDR3 protein: CASSQDYQGIPLHF. The CDR3 DNA reads TGCGCCAGCAGCCAAGACTACCAGGGGATACCCCTCCACTTT. This rearrangement joins TRBV4-3 to TRBJ1-6; possible D gene TRBD1, 6 bases. This CDR3 is 14 amino acids long. Germline values: CDR1 LGHNA, CDR2 YSLEER. The germline V and J ends were trimmed by 0 bases and 12 bases, with 12 bases remaining between them.